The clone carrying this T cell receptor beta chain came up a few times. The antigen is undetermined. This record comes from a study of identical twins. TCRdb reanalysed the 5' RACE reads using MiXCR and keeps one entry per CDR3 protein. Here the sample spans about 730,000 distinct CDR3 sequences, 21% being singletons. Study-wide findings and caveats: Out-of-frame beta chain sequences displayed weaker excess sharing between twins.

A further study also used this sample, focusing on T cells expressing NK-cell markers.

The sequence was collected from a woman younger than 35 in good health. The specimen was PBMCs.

The CDR3 nucleotides read TGCAGTGCTAGTAAACTAGCGGGACTGTCAAGCTCCTACAATGAGCAGTTCTTC. Amino acids: CSASKLAGLSSSYNEQFF. The chain has TRBV20-1 and TRBJ2-1; 10 bases agree with TRBD2. Germline trimming cut 3 bases from V and 0 bases from J; bases unmatched to any gene: 11. The CDR3 covers 18 residues. Germline lookup yields CDR1 DFQATT and CDR2 SNEGSKA (reference sequence).